This passage covers 14 T cell receptor beta chains from one sample sequenced in a study of OX40 agonist ivuxolimab in advanced cancers. The repertoire was sequenced with immunoSEQ multiplex PCR; TCRdb's copy has only in-frame clones and lacks some. Of around 64,000 clones listed, roughly four fifths were seen once; the top ten hold roughly 5.2%. The sequenced sample was CD4+ or CD8+ T cells sorted from blood, obtained in a trial of the OX40 agonist ivuxolimab. These receptors all come from an adult with an advanced solid tumor such as melanoma, head and neck, liver or kidney cancer.

The rearrangement joins TRBV9 to TRBJ1-2; D unresolved. V dropped 2 bases and J dropped 2 bases, with 7 bases sitting between them. From germline, CDR1 is SGDLS and CDR2 YYNGEE. The CDR3 covers 13 residues. Here the CDR3 DNA reads TGTGCCAGCAGCGTTTTACAGAACTATGGCTACACCTTC. Amino acid sequence: CASSVLQNYGYTF. The full variable domain, rest sourced from reference TRBV9 and TRBJ1-2, is DSGVTQTPKHLITATGQRVTLRCSPRSGDLSVYWYQQSLDQGLQFLIQYYNGEERAKGNILERFSAQQFPDLHSELNLSSLELGDSALYFCASSVLQNYGYTFGSGTRLTVV.

This rearrangement joins TRBV2 to TRBJ2-7; D may be TRBD1 (5 bases). The germline gives CDR1 SNHLY, CDR2 FYNNEI. The germline V and J ends were trimmed by 4 bases and 6 bases, with 7 bases remaining between them. This CDR3 is built from 11 residues. The CDR3 region is CASSVRVEQYF. DNA of the CDR3: TGTGCCAGCAGTGTCAGGGTCGAGCAGTACTTC.

The chain has TRBV7-9 and TRBJ1-2; D uncertain. The germline CDR1 and CDR2 sequences are SEHNR and FQNEAQ (reference sequence). This CDR3 has 13 amino acids. Trimming stripped 1 base from V and 8 bases from J, with 11 bases between. CDR3: CASSLDIAEGYTF. The CDR3 nucleotides are TGTGCCAGCAGCTTAGATATCGCGGAGGGCTACACCTTC.

V gene TRBV2 combines with J gene TRBJ1-4; TRBD1 matches 7 bases. The length of the CDR3 is 15 residues. After removal of 2 bases from V and 7 bases from J, the junction contained 7 bases not matched to a gene. The germline V gene has CDR1 SNHLY and CDR2 FYNNEI. The CDR3 loop reads CASSERQGTFEKLFF. The CDR3 region has the DNA TGTGCCAGCAGTGAACGACAGGGTACGTTTGAAAAACTGTTTTTT.

This chain links TRBV29-1 with TRBJ2-1; possibly TRBD2 for D (6 bases). The CDR3 spans 14 residues. Germline V gene lookup returns CDR1 SQVTM and CDR2 ANQGSEA. The ends were cut back, 4 bases at V and 8 bases at J, with 18 bases in the middle. The CDR3 DNA reads as TGCAGCGTTGTCGTTGGCGCGGGATTCTATGAGCAGTTCTTC. It translates to CSVVVGAGFYEQFF.

The chain employs TRBV18 and TRBJ1-1; 12 nucleotides match TRBD1. This CDR3 is 14 amino acids long. Germline V lookup: CDR1 KGHSH, CDR2 LQKENI. V trimming: 5 bases; J trimming: 6 bases; junction bases outside the gene matches: 4. Here the CDR3 DNA reads TGTGCCAGCTCAGCGGGACAGGGGGCCCCTGAAGCTTTCTTT. Amino acids: CASSAGQGAPEAFF.

The gene calls are TRBV7-9 and TRBJ2-5; 7 bases map to TRBD2. The CDR3 contains 18 residues. The V gene end was trimmed by 3 bases and the J gene end by 4 bases; junction bases not matched to a gene: 17. The germline V gene has CDR1 SEHNR and CDR2 FQNEAQ (reference sequence). The CDR3: CASSFPGRSPRERETQYF. CDR3 bases: TGTGCCAGCAGCTTCCCAGGGCGGTCCCCGCGGGAGAGAGAGACCCAGTACTTC.

This chain joins TRBV19 and TRBJ2-1, with a weak D call TRBD1 (6 bases). Trimming removed 6 bases at V and 4 bases at J, with 13 bases between. CDR1 and CDR2 from the germline V gene are LNHDA and SQIVND (reference sequence). The CDR3 runs 14 residues. DNA for the CDR3: TGTGCCAGTAGAACCGGGACACTGTACAATGAGCAGTTCTTC. Its translation: CASRTGTLYNEQFF.

This chain connects TRBV5-4 to TRBJ2-1, with 8 bases fitting TRBD2. The germline gives CDR1 SGHNT, CDR2 YYREEE (reference sequence). The CDR3 consists of 14 residues. V lost 0 bases to trimming and J lost 6 bases; unmatched junction nucleotides: 2. The CDR3, as DNA: TGTGCCAGCAGCTTGGATGCGGGGGGCAATGAGCAGTTCTTC. Translated: CASSLDAGGNEQFF.

The V and J genes are TRBV30 and TRBJ2-5; TRBD2 agrees at 8 bases. The CDR3 length is 15 residues. Germline CDR1 and CDR2: GTSNPN and SVGIG (reference sequence). V was pared by 0 bases and J by 1 base, with 4 bases of the junction left unmatched. The DNA of the CDR3 is TGTGCCTGGAGTGTACGGGGGGGTTTCCAAGAGACCCAGTACTTC. Translating gives CAWSVRGGFQETQYF.

This clone has more than one count but fewer than ten. The chain has TRBV27 and TRBJ1-5; a possible D gene is TRBD1 (5 bases). Germline CDR1 is MNHEY and CDR2 is SMNVEV (reference sequence). The CDR3 contains 17 residues. Between the trimmed V and J ends, which lost 1 base and 1 base, there was a span of 14 bases. CDR3 sequence reads: CASSLYPPGGSNQPQHF. The CDR3 nucleotides are TGTGCCAGCAGTTTATACCCGCCCGGGGGGAGCAATCAGCCCCAGCATTTT.

This chain connects TRBV18 to TRBJ2-7, with D uncertain. V lost 2 bases, J lost 2 bases, and 10 bases lay in between. The CDR3 is 14 amino acids. CDR1 is KGHSH, CDR2 LQKENI, per germline. CDR3 sequence reads: CASSPGQATYEQYF. CDR3 coding DNA: TGTGCCAGCTCACCAGGTCAGGCCACCTACGAGCAGTACTTC.

The chain links TRBV2 to TRBJ1-2, with D uncertain. Trimming left V 2 bases short and J 4 bases short, with 38 bases between. The CDR3 sequence is 23 residues long. Germline values: CDR1 SNHLY, CDR2 FYNNEI. The CDR3 sequence is CASSEYLRFERMGLRYRVYGYTF. CDR3 sequence (DNA): TGTGCCAGCAGTGAATATCTGAGGTTTGAACGAATGGGTCTAAGGTACCGGGTCTATGGCTACACCTTC.

The rearrangement joins TRBV5-1 to TRBJ2-2; perhaps D is TRBD1 or TRBD2 (5 bases each). V was cut by 4 bases and J by 6 bases, with 16 bases left in between. Germline loops: CDR1 SGHRS, CDR2 YFSETQ. This CDR3 region has 15 residues. The DNA for the CDR3 is TGCGCCAGCAGCCCCGGGGCAGGGTTTCCCGGGGAGCTGTTTTTT. Its translation is CASSPGAGFPGELFF.